This T cell receptor beta chain derives from a study of response to subunit inactivated influenza vaccine. The CDR3 is made up of 18 amino acids. Germline V CDR1 and CDR2: SSHAT, FNYEAQ (reference sequence). TCRdb fed the RT-PCR reads into MiXCR, producing one record per CDR3 protein. The sample includes 650,000 to 700,000 distinct CDR3 sequences, less than 20% of them seen just once. A remark on this clonotype: An end of the junction differs from the germline gene, which may be a read error.

The chain carries TRBV7-7 and TRBJ2-5, with D possibly TRBD1 on 6 matching bases. The sample in question was PBMCs from blood, obtained roughly 13 days after vaccination. The sequence came from a man in his fifties who received an inactivated influenza vaccine. The CDR3 bases are TGTGCCTGCAGTTTAGCGAATGGTCTAGGGGGAAGGCAAGAGACCCAGTACTTC. This gives the protein CACSLANGLGGRQETQYF.